This TCR beta chain emerged from a study of neoadjuvant anti-PD-1 for oral cavity cancer. Study in general: Patients without progression got a fourth dose around day 43.

This clone is large by share. Its cognate antigen is unknown. The study, taken as a whole, reports: Post-treatment tumors with larger preexisting clones showed more shrinkage.

Tumor libraries mostly used around 5.2 ug genomic DNA, two replicates each. The data were produced by immunoSEQ multiplex PCR, yet TCRdb's version contains in-frame clones alone and is incomplete. Of about 1,400 clones in the sample, roughly 49% are singletons; the top ten hold about a sixth. The germline CDR1 and CDR2 sequences are MNHEY and SVGAGI. V lost 8 bases and J 7 bases, leaving 15 bases between the germline ends. This CDR3 comprises 13 residues. Documented time point: after neoadjuvant nivolumab, at surgical resection. The patients had HPV-negative, locally advanced oral cavity squamous cell carcinoma.

This clonotype was obtained from a person aged 40 to 85 with oral cavity squamous cell carcinoma. V usage is TRBV6-5 and J usage is TRBJ1-3; D might be TRBD1 (5 bases). The specimen comprised tumor tissue, sampled after nivolumab (anti-PD-1) treatment. The CDR3 DNA is TGTGCCAGCCGGTCCAGGGAGAGCAACACCATATATTTT. Translated: CASRSRESNTIYF.